Here is one T cell receptor beta chain with its context. These data come from a study of shared clonotypes between healthy human individuals. The CDR3 runs 14 residues. V lost 2 bases and J lost 8, with 15 bases in between. From germline, CDR1 is SGHAT and CDR2 FQNNGV. The data were produced by immunoSEQ multiplex PCR, yet TCRdb's version contains in-frame clones alone and is incomplete. Here the sample spans 550,000 to 600,000 clones, around 77% being singletons. The source material was PBMCs. This TCR was sampled from a woman between 40 and 50 years old in good health. Some clones in this sample may be carry-over from other donors' samples. The V call is TRBV11-2, the J call TRBJ1-1; maybe TRBD1 (6 bases). Here the CDR3 reads CASSLRGVTEEAFF. The DNA for the CDR3 is TGTGCCAGCAGCTTAAGGGGGGTTACAGAGGAAGCTTTCTTT.